The sequence of this TCR beta chain was determined in a study of T cells in Graves' hyperthyroidism and ophthalmopathy. This CDR3 region has 16 residues. Germline-derived CDR1 and CDR2 are SQVTM and ANQGSEA. J gave up 3 bases and V 7 bases, and 15 bases lay outside the gene matches. Study-wide results and caveats: Median prediction lead before ophthalmopathy onset was 5 to 7 months with the model.

Researchers amplified the TCR beta CDR3 regions from RNA transcripts. With the HTBI primer set, the TCR CDR3 went through a first round of RT-PCR. TCRdb reprocessed the multiplex PCR reads via MiXCR and lists one record per CDR3 protein. Here the sample spans 500,000 to 600,000 distinct CDR3 sequences, roughly 46% being singletons. On this clonotype itself: Its cognate antigen is unknown.

This TCR derives from an adult woman with Graves' disease, either hyperthyroidism or ophthalmopathy (not recorded which). The V and J genes are TRBV29-1 and TRBJ2-7; TRBD1 agrees at 10 bases. What was sequenced was peripheral blood or thyroid tissue (not recorded which). CDR3 sequence reads: CSAEPGQGKADYEQYF. CDR3 bases: TGCAGCGCAGAACCGGGACAGGGGAAGGCGGACTACGAGCAGTACTTC.